The clone carrying this T cell receptor beta chain was detected once. Its antigen is not known. V was clipped by 3 bases and J by 9 bases, with 9 bases between them. The CDR3 has 13 amino acids. Germline-derived CDR1 and CDR2 are MNHEY and SMNVEV (reference sequence). The sample is drawn from a study of T cell responses to AZD1222 COVID-19 vaccine. Profiled with immunoSEQ multiplex PCR; TCRdb holds only in-frame clones, not every one. The table lists about 68,000 clones, 88% of them singletons. Overall study results and limits: Following two doses of AZD1222, Spike-specific TCR breadth and depth rose. A mostly white British donor set with more females was recruited, and clonal diversity was possibly underestimated. Spike regions recognized by vaccine-associated CD4 TCRs spanned the protein, led by 160-218 and 743-854.

The sequence derives from an adult in good health. The chain is built from TRBV27 and TRBJ1-6; D not resolved. The material sequenced was peripheral blood, taken on day 0 of AZD1222 vaccination. The CDR3 DNA follows: TGTGCCAGCAGTTTTGGGGAGGGTTCACCCCTCCACTTT. This translates into CASSFGEGSPLHF.